This T cell receptor (beta chain) stems from a study of blood T cell repertoires in COVID-19. About the research overall: PBMCs, B-cell-depleted T cells, or T cells were the source of the cDNA or gDNA that made up the material.

TCRdb's copy holds only in-frame clones and misses some; the assay was immunoSEQ multiplex PCR. The sample lists about 140,000 clones, under 85% seen once, with 5.5% to 8% in the top ten. The CDR3 length is 17 residues. Germline CDR1 reads SGHTS; CDR2 reads YDEGEE. V shed 1 base, J shed 4 bases, and the junction held 7 bases outside the gene matches. This chain connects TRBV5-8 to TRBJ2-1; 11 bases line up with TRBD1. Sequencing input: peripheral blood. This TCR was sampled from a human donor in a cohort sampled during active COVID-19. This CDR3 is CASSLTADRGRYNEQFF. The DNA of the CDR3 is TGTGCCAGCAGCTTGACGGCGGACAGGGGGCGATACAATGAGCAGTTCTTC.